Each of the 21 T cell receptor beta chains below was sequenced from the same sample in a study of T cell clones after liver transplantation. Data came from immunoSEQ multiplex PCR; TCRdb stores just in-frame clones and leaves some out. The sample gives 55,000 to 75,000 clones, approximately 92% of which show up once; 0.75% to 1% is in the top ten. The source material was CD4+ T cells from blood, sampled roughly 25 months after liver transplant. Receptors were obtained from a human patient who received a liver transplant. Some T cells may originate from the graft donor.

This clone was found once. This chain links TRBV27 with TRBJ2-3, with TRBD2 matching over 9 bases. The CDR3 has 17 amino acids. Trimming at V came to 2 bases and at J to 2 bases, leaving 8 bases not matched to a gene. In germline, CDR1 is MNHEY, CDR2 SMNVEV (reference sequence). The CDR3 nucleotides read TGTGCCAGCAGTTTACGCGGTGTAGCGGGAGCCACAGATACGCAGTATTTT. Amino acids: CASSLRGVAGATDTQYF.

The CDR3, as DNA: TGTGCCAGCAGCTTAGTTTGGGGTGGCACTGAAGCTTTCTTT. This codes for CASSLVWGGTEAFF. The V gene is TRBV7-2, the J gene TRBJ1-1; no firm D call. From germline, CDR1 is SGHTA and CDR2 FQGNSA. V lost 1 base, J lost 4 bases, and 10 bases lay in between. This CDR3 contains 14 residues.

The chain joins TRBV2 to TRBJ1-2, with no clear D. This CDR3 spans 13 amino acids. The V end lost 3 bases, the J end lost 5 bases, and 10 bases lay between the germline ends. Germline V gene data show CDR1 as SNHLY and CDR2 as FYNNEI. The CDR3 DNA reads TGTGCCAGCAGTGATGAGTTCTATTATGGCTACACCTTC. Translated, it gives CASSDEFYYGYTF.

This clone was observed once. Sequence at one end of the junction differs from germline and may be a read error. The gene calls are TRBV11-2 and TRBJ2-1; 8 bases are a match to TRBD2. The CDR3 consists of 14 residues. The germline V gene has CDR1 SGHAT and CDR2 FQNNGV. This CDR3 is CASSLESGGREQFF. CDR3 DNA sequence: TGTGCCAGCAGCCTAGAGTCGGGAGGGCGGGAGCAGTTCTTC.

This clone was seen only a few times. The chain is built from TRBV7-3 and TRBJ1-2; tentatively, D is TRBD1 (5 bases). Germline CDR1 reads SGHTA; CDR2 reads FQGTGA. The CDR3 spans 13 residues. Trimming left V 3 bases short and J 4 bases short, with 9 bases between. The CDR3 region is CASSLGRGYGYTF. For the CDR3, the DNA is TGTGCCAGCAGCTTGGGGCGAGGCTATGGCTACACCTTC.

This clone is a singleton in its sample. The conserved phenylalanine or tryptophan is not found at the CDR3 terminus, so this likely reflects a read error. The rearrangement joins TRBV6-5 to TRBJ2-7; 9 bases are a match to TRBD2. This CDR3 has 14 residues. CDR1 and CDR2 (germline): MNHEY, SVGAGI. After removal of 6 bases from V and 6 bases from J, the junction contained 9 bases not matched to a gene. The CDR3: CASRPSGKRSEQYL. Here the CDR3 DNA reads TGTGCCAGCAGACCTAGCGGGAAGCGGAGCGAGCAGTACCTC.

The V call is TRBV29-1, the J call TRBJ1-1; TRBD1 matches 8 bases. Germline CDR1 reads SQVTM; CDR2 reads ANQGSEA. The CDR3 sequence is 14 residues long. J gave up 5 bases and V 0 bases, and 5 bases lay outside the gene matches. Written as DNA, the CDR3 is TGCAGCGTTGAAGATCCAGGGGGCCAAACTGAAGCTTTCTTT. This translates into CSVEDPGGQTEAFF.

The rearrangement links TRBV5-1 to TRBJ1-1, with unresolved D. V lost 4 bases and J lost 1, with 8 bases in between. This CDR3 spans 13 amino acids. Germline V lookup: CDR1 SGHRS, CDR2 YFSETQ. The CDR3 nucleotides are TGCGCCAGCAGCCGGGAAACGAACACTGAAGCTTTCTTT. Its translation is CASSRETNTEAFF.

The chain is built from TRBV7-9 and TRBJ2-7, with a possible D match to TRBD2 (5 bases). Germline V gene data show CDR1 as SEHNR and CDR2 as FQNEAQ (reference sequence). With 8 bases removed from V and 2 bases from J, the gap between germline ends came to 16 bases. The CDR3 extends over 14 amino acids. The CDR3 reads CASGLAARTYEQYF. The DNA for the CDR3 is TGTGCCAGCGGTCTAGCAGCAAGAACCTACGAGCAGTACTTC.

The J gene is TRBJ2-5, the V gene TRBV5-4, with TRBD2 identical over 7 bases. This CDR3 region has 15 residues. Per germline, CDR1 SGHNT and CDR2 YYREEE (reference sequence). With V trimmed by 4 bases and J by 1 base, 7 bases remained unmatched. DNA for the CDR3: TGTGCCAGCAGCCCTCGAACGGGGGGCCAAGAGACCCAGTACTTC. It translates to CASSPRTGGQETQYF. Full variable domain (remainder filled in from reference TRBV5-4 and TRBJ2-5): ETGVTQSPTHLIKTRGQQVTLRCSSQSGHNTVSWYQQALGQGPQFIFQYYREEENGRGNFPPRFSGLQFPNYSSELNVNALELDDSALYLCASSPRTGGQETQYFGPGTRLLVL.

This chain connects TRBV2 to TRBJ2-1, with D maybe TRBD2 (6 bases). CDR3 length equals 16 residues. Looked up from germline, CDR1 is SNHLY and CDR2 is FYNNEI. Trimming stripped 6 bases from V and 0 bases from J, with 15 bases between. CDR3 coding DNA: TGTGCCAGCAGCGTAGGTAGCGGACGCTCCTACAATGAGCAGTTCTTC. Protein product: CASSVGSGRSYNEQFF.

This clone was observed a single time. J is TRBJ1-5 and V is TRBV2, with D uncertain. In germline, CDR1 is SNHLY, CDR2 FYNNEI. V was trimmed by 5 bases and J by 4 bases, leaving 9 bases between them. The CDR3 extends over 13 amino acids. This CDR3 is CASSNDGNQPQHF. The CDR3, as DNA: TGTGCCAGCAGTAACGACGGTAATCAGCCCCAGCATTTT.

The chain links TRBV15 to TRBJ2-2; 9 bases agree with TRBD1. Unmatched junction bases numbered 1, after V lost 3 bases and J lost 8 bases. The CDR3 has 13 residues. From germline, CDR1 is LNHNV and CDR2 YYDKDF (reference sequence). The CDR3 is CATSRGQGGELFF. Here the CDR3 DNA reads TGTGCCACCAGCAGGGGACAGGGAGGGGAGCTGTTTTTT.

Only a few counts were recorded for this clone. This chain's CDR3 is CASSHGGHYEQYF. CDR3 in DNA: TGTGCCAGCAGTCACGGGGGGCACTACGAGCAGTACTTC. The chain is built from TRBV6-1 and TRBJ2-7, with D maybe TRBD2 (7 bases). The CDR3 loop spans 13 amino acids. The ends were cut back, 5 bases at V and 3 bases at J, with 11 bases in the middle. CDR1 MNHNS and CDR2 SASEGT come from the germline V gene.

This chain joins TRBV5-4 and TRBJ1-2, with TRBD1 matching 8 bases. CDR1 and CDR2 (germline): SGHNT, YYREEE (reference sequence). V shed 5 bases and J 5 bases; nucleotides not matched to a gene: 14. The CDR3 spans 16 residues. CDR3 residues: CASSTSPDRATYGYTF. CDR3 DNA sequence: TGTGCCAGCAGTACGAGTCCGGACAGGGCAACATATGGCTACACCTTC.

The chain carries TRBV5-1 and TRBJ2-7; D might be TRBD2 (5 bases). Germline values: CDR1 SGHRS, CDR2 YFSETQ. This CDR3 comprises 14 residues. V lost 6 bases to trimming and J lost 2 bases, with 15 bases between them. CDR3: CASTFVGSPYEQYF. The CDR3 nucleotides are TGCGCCAGCACCTTCGTGGGGAGCCCCTACGAGCAGTACTTC. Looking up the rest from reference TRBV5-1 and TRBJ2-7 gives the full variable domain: KAGVTQTPRYLIKTRGQQVTLSCSPISGHRSVSWYQQTPGQGLQFLFEYFSETQRNKGNFPGRFSGRQFSNSRSEMNVSTLELGDSALYLCASTFVGSPYEQYFGPGTRLTVT.

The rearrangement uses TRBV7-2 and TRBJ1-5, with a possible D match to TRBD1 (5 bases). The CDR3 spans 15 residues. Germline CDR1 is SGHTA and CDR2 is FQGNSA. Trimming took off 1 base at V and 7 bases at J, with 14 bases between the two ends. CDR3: CASSLGVPGGQPQHF. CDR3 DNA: TGTGCCAGCAGCTTAGGGGTACCGGGGGGGCAGCCCCAGCATTTT. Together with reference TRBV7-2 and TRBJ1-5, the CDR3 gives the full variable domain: GAGVSQSPSNKVTEKGKDVELRCDPISGHTALYWYRQSLGQGLEFLIYFQGNSAPDKSGLPSDRFSAERTGGSVSTLTIQRTQQEDSAVYLCASSLGVPGGQPQHFGDGTRLSIL.

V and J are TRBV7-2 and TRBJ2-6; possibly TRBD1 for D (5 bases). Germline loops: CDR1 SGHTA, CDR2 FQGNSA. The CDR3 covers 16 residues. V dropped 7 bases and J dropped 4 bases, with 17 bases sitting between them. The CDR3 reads CASTGQGRSGANVLTF. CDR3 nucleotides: TGTGCCAGCACAGGGCAGGGCAGATCGGGGGCCAACGTCCTGACTTTC.

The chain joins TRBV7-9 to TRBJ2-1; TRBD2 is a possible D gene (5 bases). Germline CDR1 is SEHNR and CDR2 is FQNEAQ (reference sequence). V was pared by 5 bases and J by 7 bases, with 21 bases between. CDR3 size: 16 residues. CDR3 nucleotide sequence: TGTGCCAGCAGCATCCTCGCATTGGGAGAATTGAATGAGCAGTTCTTC. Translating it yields CASSILALGELNEQFF.

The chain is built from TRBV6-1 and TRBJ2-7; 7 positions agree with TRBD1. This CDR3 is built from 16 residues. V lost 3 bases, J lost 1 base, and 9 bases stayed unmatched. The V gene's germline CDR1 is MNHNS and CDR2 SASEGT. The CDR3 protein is CASSELPGQTSYEQYF. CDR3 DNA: TGTGCCAGCAGTGAGCTCCCGGGACAGACATCCTACGAGCAGTACTTC.

The CDR3 sequence: CAIRGPGQGNRNTEAFF. CDR3 DNA: TGTGCCATCAGAGGACCGGGACAAGGGAACAGGAACACTGAAGCTTTCTTT. This chain links TRBV10-3 with TRBJ1-1, with D possibly TRBD1 on 6 matching bases. In germline, CDR1 is ENHRY, CDR2 SYGVKD. Trimming shortened V by 6 bases and J by 1 base, and 21 bases separated the two germline ends. The CDR3 has 17 residues.